These 18 T cell receptor beta chains originate from one sample sequenced in a study of blood T cell repertoires in COVID-19 (TCRdb year 2020). The library was generated by the immunoSEQ multiplex PCR assay. In its TCRdb copy, this immuneACCESS table keeps in-frame sequences only and misses some clones. Where compared with another copy, unresolved V genes explain less than half of these, and the others have no known cause. This sample lists just under 350,000 clones; around four fifths were detected once. The leading ten clones occupy around 3% of the sample. What was sequenced was peripheral blood. Receptor source: a man aged 25 to 40 with active or convalescent COVID-19.

This clone has only a few counts. The chain uses TRBV3-1 (or the pseudogene TRBV3-2) and TRBJ2-7; TRBD1 matches 8 bases. V dropped 3 bases and J dropped 1; count of bases not matched to a gene: 5. The CDR3 spans 15 residues. In germline, CDR1 is LGHDT, CDR2 YNNKEL (reference sequence). The CDR3 region is CASSHRDRFSYEQYF. The CDR3 nucleotides are TGTGCCAGCAGCCACCGGGACAGGTTTTCCTACGAGCAGTACTTC.

The chain is built from TRBV3-1 (or the pseudogene TRBV3-2) and TRBJ2-2; 11 nucleotides align to TRBD2. Germline values: CDR1 LGHDT, CDR2 YNNKEL (reference sequence). The CDR3 is 17 amino acids. V lost 4 bases, J lost 1 base, and 5 bases stayed unmatched. The CDR3 sequence is CASSLGTSGWNTGELFF. CDR3 nucleotides: TGTGCCAGCAGCCTTGGGACTAGCGGCTGGAACACCGGGGAGCTGTTTTTT.

This chain uses TRBV6-5 with TRBJ1-5; a weak D match, TRBD1 (6 bases). This CDR3 is built from 15 residues. Germline V lookup: CDR1 MNHEY, CDR2 SVGAGI. V was shortened by 6 bases and J by 0 bases, with 12 bases between the two germline ends. The CDR3 region is CASSNGQYSNQPQHF. The CDR3 coding sequence is TGTGCCAGCAGCAACGGACAGTATAGCAATCAGCCCCAGCATTTT.

This clone was seen only once. V is TRBV6-2 or TRBV6-3 and J is TRBJ2-7; D is perhaps TRBD1 (6 bases). Germline CDR1 is MNHEY and CDR2 is SVGEGT. The V gene lost 3 bases and the J gene lost 7 bases, with 16 bases spanning the gap. CDR3 length: 14 amino acids. The CDR3 DNA is TGTGCCAGCAGTTATACAGGGAATTCGAGGGAGCAGTACTTC. Translating it yields CASSYTGNSREQYF.

Worth noting for this clone: The same CDR3 is also encoded by other DNA sequences in this sample. V gene TRBV3-1 (or the pseudogene TRBV3-2) combines with J gene TRBJ1-2, with 11 bases matching TRBD1. The ends lost 0 bases at V and 4 bases at J; junction bases unmatched: 1. This CDR3 region has 15 residues. CDR1 LGHDT and CDR2 YNNKEL come from the germline V gene (reference sequence). CDR3 residues: CASSQEGTGGYGYTF. The CDR3 DNA is TGTGCCAGCAGCCAAGAGGGGACAGGGGGCTATGGCTACACCTTC.

The chain employs TRBV6-5 and TRBJ1-2, with 7 positions matching TRBD1. Germline trimming cut 5 bases from V and 5 bases from J; bases unmatched to any gene: 11. The germline V gene encodes CDR1 MNHEY and CDR2 SVGAGI. The CDR3 runs 15 residues. In nucleotides, the CDR3 is TGTGCCAGCAGTCCCTGGACAGGTGAGGGGTATGGCTACACCTTC. It translates to CASSPWTGEGYGYTF.

J is TRBJ2-7 and V is TRBV7-2; TRBD2 agrees at 8 bases. Trimming removed 1 base from V and 5 bases from J; junction bases left unmatched: 4. This CDR3 region has 14 residues. The germline CDR1 and CDR2 sequences are SGHTA and FQGNSA. CDR3 amino acids: CASSLGLLADEQYF. The CDR3 DNA follows: TGTGCCAGCAGCTTAGGATTACTAGCGGACGAGCAGTACTTC.

The chain is built from TRBV3-1 (or the pseudogene TRBV3-2) and TRBJ2-3; D perhaps matches TRBD2 (6 bases). The germline V gene has CDR1 LGHDT and CDR2 YNNKEL (reference sequence). V was cut by 0 bases and J by 7 bases, with 14 bases left in between. The CDR3 has 15 residues. CDR3: CASSQESGGDYTQYF. In DNA form, the CDR3 reads TGTGCCAGCAGCCAAGAGTCTGGCGGGGATTATACGCAGTATTTT.

This chain connects TRBV9 to TRBJ2-7; D gene ambiguous. This CDR3 has 14 amino acids. The germline V gene has CDR1 SGDLS and CDR2 YYNGEE. Trimming cost V 3 bases and J 0 bases, with 10 bases left between them. CDR3 sequence reads: CASSATSSSYEQYF. DNA of the CDR3: TGTGCCAGCAGCGCGACTTCCAGCTCCTACGAGCAGTACTTC.

The V and J genes are TRBV4-2 and TRBJ2-7; 8 nucleotides line up with TRBD2. CDR3 length: 17 residues. With 1 base clipped from V and 1 base from J, the junction kept 9 bases outside the gene matches. Germline loops: CDR1 LGHNA, CDR2 YNFKEQ. CDR3 in amino acids: CASSQVQLADHSYEQYF. The CDR3 DNA is TGTGCCAGCAGCCAAGTTCAACTAGCGGACCATTCCTACGAGCAGTACTTC.

The CDR3 sequence is CASSQCNGPSSYEQYF. Here the CDR3 DNA reads TGTGCCAGCAGCCAATGTAATGGGCCGAGCTCCTACGAGCAGTACTTC. The rearrangement links TRBV3-1 (or the pseudogene TRBV3-2) to TRBJ2-7; no clear D gene. Trimming removed 2 bases at V and 0 bases at J, with 14 bases between. The V gene's germline CDR1 is LGHDT and CDR2 YNNKEL (reference sequence). The CDR3 contains 16 residues.

The chain uses TRBV19 and TRBJ1-2; the D gene is possibly TRBD1 (6 bases). V was trimmed by 5 bases and J by 3 bases, leaving 16 bases between them. Germline-derived CDR1 and CDR2 are LNHDA and SQIVND (reference sequence). The CDR3 is made up of 15 amino acids. This CDR3 is CASSPTATGDYGYTF. DNA for the CDR3: TGTGCCAGTAGTCCGACCGCGACAGGCGACTATGGCTACACCTTC.

The CDR3 region has the DNA TGTGCCAGCAGTTTGGGGCAGTATACTGAAGCTTTCTTT. Translating it yields CASSLGQYTEAFF. This chain connects TRBV12-3 or TRBV12-4 to TRBJ1-1; tentative D call: TRBD1 (5 bases). CDR3 size: 13 residues. Trimming took 3 bases from V and 5 from J, leaving 10 bases between them.

The chain joins TRBV5-4 to TRBJ2-1; the match to TRBD2 covers 8 bases. This CDR3 contains 15 residues. Germline CDR1 SGHNT, CDR2 YYREEE (reference sequence). Trimming removed 1 base from V and 4 bases from J; junction bases left unmatched: 4. CDR3 residues: CASSLSIAGYNEQFF. The CDR3 nucleotides read TGTGCCAGCAGCTTGTCAATAGCGGGGTACAATGAGCAGTTCTTC.

This clone was detected ten times or more. The rearrangement uses TRBV29-1 and TRBJ1-1; 12 bases agree with TRBD1. The V gene end was trimmed by 6 bases and the J gene end by 0 bases; junction bases not matched to a gene: 5. CDR3 length: 15 amino acids. CDR1 SQVTM and CDR2 ANQGSEA come from the germline V gene. This CDR3 is CSVGTGGYMNTEAFF. The CDR3 DNA reads as TGCAGCGTAGGGACAGGGGGCTACATGAACACTGAAGCTTTCTTT.

The genes are TRBV11-2 and TRBJ1-1; D is undetermined. The CDR3 has 14 amino acids. Germline CDR1 is SGHAT and CDR2 is FQNNGV. V was pared by 7 bases and J by 5 bases, with 17 bases between. In DNA form, the CDR3 reads TGTGCCAGCACCCCCTCCGGGGTAAGGACTGAAGCTTTCTTT. As protein: CASTPSGVRTEAFF. Full variable domain (outside the CDR3, taken from reference TRBV11-2 and TRBJ1-1): EAGVAQSPRYKIIEKRQSVAFWCNPISGHATLYWYQQILGQGPKLLIQFQNNGVVDDSQLPKDRFSAERLKGVDSTLKIQPAKLEDSAVYLCASTPSGVRTEAFFGQGTRLTVV.

CDR3 in amino acids: CASSISRDRVGNTIYF. The CDR3 region has the DNA TGTGCCAGTAGTATCTCCCGGGACAGGGTTGGAAACACCATATATTTT. The gene calls are TRBV19 and TRBJ1-3; TRBD1 matches 9 bases. V gave up 3 bases and J gave up 3 bases; unmatched junction bases: 6. CDR1 is LNHDA, CDR2 SQIVND, per germline (reference sequence). The length of the CDR3 is 16 residues.

The rearrangement uses TRBV7-2 and TRBJ2-7; tentative D call: TRBD2 (5 bases). The V gene lost 4 bases and the J gene lost 3 bases, with 16 bases spanning the gap. CDR1 is SGHTA and CDR2 is FQGNSA in the germline V gene. The CDR3 loop spans 15 amino acids. CDR3 in amino acids: CASSSRGSAFYEQYF. DNA for the CDR3: TGTGCCAGCAGCTCTAGAGGTAGCGCCTTCTACGAGCAGTACTTC.